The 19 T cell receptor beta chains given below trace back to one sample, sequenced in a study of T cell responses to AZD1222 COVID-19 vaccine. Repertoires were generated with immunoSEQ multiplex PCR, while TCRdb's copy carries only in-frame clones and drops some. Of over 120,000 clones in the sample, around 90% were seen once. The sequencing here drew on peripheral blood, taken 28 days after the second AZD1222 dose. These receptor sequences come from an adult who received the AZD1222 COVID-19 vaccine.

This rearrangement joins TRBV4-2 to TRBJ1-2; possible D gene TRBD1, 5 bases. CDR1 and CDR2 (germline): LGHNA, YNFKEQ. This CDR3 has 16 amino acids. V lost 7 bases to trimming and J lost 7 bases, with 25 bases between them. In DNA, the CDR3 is TGTGCCAGCATCCTAAAGCTAGGGGCCTCAACGGGTGGCTACACCTTC. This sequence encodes CASILKLGASTGGYTF.

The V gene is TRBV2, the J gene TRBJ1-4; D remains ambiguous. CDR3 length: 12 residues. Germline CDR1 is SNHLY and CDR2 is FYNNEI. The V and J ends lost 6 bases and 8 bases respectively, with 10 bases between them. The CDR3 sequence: CASSLREEKLFF. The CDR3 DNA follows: TGTGCCAGCAGCCTGCGGGAAGAAAAACTGTTTTTT.

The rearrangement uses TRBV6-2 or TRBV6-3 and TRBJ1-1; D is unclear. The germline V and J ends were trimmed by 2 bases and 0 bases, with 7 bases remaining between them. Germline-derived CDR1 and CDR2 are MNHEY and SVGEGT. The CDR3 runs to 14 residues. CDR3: CASSYLELNTEAFF. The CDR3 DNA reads TGTGCCAGCAGTTACCTTGAACTGAACACTGAAGCTTTCTTT.

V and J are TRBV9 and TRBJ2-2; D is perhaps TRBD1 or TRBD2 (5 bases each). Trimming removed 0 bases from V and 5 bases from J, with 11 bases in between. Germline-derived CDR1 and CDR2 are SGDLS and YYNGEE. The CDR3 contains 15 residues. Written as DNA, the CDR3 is TGTGCCAGCAGCGTAGATCTCGGGACGACCGGGGAGCTGTTTTTT. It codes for CASSVDLGTTGELFF.

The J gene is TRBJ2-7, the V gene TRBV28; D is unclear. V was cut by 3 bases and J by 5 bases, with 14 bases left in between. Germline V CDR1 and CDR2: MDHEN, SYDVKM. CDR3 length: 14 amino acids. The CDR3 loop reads CASSFPSLPDEQYF. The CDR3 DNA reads TGTGCCAGCAGTTTCCCCTCTCTCCCGGACGAGCAGTACTTC.

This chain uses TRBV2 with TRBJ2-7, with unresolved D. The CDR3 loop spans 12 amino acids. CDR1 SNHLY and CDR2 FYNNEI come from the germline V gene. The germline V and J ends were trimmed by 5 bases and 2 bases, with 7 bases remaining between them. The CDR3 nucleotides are TGTGCCAGCAGTTTTACAGCCTACGAGCAGTACTTC. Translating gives CASSFTAYEQYF. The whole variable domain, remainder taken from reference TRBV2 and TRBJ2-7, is EPEVTQTPSHQVTQMGQEVILRCVPISNHLYFYWYRQILGQKVEFLVSFYNNEISEKSEIFDDQFSVERPDGSNFTLKIRSTKLEDSAMYFCASSFTAYEQYFGPGTRLTVT.

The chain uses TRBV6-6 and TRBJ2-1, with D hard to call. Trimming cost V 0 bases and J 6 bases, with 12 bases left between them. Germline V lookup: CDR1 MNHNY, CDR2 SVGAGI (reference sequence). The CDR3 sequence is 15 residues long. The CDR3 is CASSYSWASGNEQFF. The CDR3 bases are TGTGCCAGCAGTTACTCGTGGGCCTCCGGCAATGAGCAGTTCTTC.

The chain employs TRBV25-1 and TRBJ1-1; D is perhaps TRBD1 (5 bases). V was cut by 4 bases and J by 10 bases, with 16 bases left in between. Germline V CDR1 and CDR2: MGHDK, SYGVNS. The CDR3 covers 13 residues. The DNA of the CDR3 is TGTGCCAGCAGTGCAGGGATAGGCCTAGGAGCTTTCTTT. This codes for CASSAGIGLGAFF.

CDR3 nucleotide sequence: TGCGCCAGCAGCTTGGCAGCGGGACCAGATACGCAGTATTTT. This sequence encodes CASSLAAGPDTQYF. The chain combines TRBV5-1 with TRBJ2-3; 7 nucleotides agree with TRBD2. V shed 0 bases and J 4 bases; nucleotides not matched to a gene: 2. Looked up from germline, CDR1 is SGHRS and CDR2 is YFSETQ. The length of the CDR3 is 14 residues.

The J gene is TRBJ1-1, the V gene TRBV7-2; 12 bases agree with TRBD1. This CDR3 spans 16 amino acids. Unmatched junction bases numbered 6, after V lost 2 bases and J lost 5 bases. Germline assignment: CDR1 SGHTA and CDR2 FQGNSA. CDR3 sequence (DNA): TGTGCCAGCAGCTTACCGGGACAGGGGGCGGAGACTGAAGCTTTCTTT. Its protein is CASSLPGQGAETEAFF.

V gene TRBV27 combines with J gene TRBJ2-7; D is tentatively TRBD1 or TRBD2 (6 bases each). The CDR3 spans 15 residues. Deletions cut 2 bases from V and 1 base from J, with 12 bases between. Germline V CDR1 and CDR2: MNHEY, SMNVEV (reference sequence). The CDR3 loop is CASSLLGGQSYEQYF. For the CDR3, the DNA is TGTGCCAGCAGTTTACTGGGGGGACAATCCTACGAGCAGTACTTC.

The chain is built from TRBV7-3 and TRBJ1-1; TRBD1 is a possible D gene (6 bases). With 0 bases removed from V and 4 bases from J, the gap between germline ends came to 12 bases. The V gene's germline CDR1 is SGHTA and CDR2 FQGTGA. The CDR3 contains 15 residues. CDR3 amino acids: CASSLTDQGPTEAFF. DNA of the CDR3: TGTGCCAGCAGCTTAACGGATCAGGGGCCCACTGAAGCTTTCTTT.

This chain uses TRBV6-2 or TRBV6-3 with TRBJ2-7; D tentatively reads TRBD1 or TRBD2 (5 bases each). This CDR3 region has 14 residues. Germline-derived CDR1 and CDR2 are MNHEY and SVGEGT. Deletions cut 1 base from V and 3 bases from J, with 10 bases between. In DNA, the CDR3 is TGTGCCAGCAGTTACTACGGGACCCTCTACGAGCAGTACTTC. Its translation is CASSYYGTLYEQYF.

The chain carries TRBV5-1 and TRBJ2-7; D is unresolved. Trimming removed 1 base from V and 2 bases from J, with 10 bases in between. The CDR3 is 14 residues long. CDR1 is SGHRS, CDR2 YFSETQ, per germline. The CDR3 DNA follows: TGCGCCAGCAGCTTGAGTAGTGGGACCTACGAGCAGTACTTC. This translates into CASSLSSGTYEQYF.

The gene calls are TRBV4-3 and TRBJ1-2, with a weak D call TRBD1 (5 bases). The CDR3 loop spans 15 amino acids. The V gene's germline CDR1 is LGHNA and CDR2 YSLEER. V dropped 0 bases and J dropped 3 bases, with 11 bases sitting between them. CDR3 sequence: CASSQDRQTYYGYTF. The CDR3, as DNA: TGCGCCAGCAGCCAAGATCGACAGACATACTATGGCTACACCTTC.

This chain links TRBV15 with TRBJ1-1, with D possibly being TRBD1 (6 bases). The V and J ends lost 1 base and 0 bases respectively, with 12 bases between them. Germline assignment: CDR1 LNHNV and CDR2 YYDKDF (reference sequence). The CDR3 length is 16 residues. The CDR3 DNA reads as TGTGCCACCAGCAGAGGGACAGAGGGTTTGAACACTGAAGCTTTCTTT. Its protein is CATSRGTEGLNTEAFF.

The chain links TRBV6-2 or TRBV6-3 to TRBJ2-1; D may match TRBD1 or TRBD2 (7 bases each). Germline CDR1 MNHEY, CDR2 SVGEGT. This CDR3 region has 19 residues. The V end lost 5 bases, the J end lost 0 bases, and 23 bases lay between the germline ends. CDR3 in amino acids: CASSTAGGGGRGSYNEQFF. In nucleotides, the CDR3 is TGTGCCAGCAGTACTGCAGGGGGTGGCGGGAGAGGCTCCTACAATGAGCAGTTCTTC.

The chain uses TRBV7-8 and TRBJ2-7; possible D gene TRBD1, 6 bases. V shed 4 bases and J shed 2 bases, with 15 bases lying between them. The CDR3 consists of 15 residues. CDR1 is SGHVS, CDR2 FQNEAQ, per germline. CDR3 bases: TGTGCCAGCAGCTCCCGCAGGGGAAAGCCCTACGAGCAGTACTTC. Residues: CASSSRRGKPYEQYF.

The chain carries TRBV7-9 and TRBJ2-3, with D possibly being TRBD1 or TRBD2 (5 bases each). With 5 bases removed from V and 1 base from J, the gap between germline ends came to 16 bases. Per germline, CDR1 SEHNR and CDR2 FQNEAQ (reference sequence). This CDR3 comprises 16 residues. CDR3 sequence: CASSPRDGERTDTQYF. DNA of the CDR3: TGTGCCAGCAGCCCCCGGGACGGAGAGCGCACAGATACGCAGTATTTT. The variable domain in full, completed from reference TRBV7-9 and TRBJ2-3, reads DTGVSQNPRHKITKRGQNVTFRCDPISEHNRLYWYRQTLGQGPEFLTYFQNEAQLEKSRLLSDRFSAERPKGSFSTLEIQRTEQGDSAMYLCASSPRDGERTDTQYFGPGTRLTVL.